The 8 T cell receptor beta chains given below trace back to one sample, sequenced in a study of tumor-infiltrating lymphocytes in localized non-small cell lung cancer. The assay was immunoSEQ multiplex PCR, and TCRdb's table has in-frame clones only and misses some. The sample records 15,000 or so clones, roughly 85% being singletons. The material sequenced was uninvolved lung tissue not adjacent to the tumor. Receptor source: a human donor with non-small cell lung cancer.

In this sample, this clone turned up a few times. The chain's CDR3 is CAWRLPLGRDYNSPLHF. Here the CDR3 DNA reads TGTGCCTGGAGACTACCTTTGGGACGTGACTATAATTCACCCCTCCACTTT. The V and J genes are TRBV30 and TRBJ1-6, with TRBD1 as a possible D gene (5 bases). The CDR3 is made up of 17 amino acids. V lost 3 bases, J lost 3 bases, and 18 bases lay in between. Germline V gene sequence: CDR1 GTSNPN, CDR2 SVGIG (reference sequence).

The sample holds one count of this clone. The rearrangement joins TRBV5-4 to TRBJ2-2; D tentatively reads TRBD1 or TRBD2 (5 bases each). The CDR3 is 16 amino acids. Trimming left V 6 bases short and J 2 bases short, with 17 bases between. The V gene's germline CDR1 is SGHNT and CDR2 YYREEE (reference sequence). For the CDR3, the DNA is TGTGCCAGCACCACCCCCGAGGGGTTTAACACCGGGGAGCTGTTTTTT. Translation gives CASTTPEGFNTGELFF.

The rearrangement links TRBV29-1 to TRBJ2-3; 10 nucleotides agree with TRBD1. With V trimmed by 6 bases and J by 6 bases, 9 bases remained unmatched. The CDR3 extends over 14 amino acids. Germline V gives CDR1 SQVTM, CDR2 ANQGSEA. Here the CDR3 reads CSVGLTGGRDTQYF. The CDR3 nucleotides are TGCAGCGTGGGACTGACAGGGGGCCGTGATACGCAGTATTTT.

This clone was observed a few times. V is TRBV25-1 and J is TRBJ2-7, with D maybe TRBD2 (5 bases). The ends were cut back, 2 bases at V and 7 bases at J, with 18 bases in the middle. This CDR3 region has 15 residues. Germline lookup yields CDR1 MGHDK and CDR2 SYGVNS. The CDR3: CASSEMLSGTSEQYF. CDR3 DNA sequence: TGTGCCAGCAGTGAAATGCTGAGCGGAACCTCAGAGCAGTACTTC.

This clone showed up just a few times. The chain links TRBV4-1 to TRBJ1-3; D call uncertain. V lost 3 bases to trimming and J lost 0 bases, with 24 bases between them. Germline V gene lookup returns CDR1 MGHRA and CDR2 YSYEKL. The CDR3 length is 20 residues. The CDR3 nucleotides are TGCGCCAGCAGCCATCCTACTCTGACGGGGTCTCCCCTCTCTGGAAACACCATATATTTT. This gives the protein CASSHPTLTGSPLSGNTIYF.

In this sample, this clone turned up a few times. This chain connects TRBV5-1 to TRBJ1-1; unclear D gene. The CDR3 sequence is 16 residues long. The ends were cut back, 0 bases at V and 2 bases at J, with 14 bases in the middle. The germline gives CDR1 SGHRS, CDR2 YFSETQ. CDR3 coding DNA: TGCGCCAGCAGCTTGGCAGGTAATTGGGGTAACACTGAAGCTTTCTTT. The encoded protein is CASSLAGNWGNTEAFF.

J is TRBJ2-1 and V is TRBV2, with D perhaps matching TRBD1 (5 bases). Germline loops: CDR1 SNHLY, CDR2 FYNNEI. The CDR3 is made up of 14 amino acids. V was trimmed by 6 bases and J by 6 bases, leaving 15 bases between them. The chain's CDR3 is CASRRGPSGNEQFF. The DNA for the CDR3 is TGTGCCAGCAGAAGGGGCCCCTCAGGCAATGAGCAGTTCTTC.

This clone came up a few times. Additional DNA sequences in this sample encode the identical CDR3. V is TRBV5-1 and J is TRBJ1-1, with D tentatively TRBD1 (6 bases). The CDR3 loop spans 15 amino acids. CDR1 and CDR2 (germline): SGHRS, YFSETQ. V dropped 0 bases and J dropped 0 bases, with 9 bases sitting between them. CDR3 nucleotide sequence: TGCGCCAGCAGCTTGGATGGACAGTTGAACACTGAAGCTTTCTTT. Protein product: CASSLDGQLNTEAFF. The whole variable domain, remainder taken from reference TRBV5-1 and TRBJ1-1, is KAGVTQTPRYLIKTRGQQVTLSCSPISGHRSVSWYQQTPGQGLQFLFEYFSETQRNKGNFPGRFSGRQFSNSRSEMNVSTLELGDSALYLCASSLDGQLNTEAFFGQGTRLTVV.